These 5 T cell receptor beta chains share one sample of origin, sequenced in a study of blood T cell repertoires in COVID-19. The protocol was immunoSEQ multiplex PCR, while the TCRdb copy is restricted to in-frame clones and leaves out a portion. The sample yields some 200,000 clones, 88% seen once. The sequenced sample was peripheral blood. The source is a man between 18 and 29 years old with active or convalescent COVID-19.

The chain combines TRBV7-9 with TRBJ1-5; the match to TRBD1 covers 10 bases. CDR3 length equals 18 residues. CDR1 and CDR2 from the germline V gene are SEHNR and FQNEAQ (reference sequence). V shed 4 bases and J 0 bases; nucleotides not matched to a gene: 9. The CDR3 region is CASSYTGTGDISNQPQHF. CDR3 nucleotides: TGTGCCAGCAGCTACACCGGGACAGGGGATATTAGCAATCAGCCCCAGCATTTT.

J is TRBJ2-7 and V is TRBV9; 13 bases are shared with TRBD2. The CDR3 is 18 residues long. CDR1 and CDR2 from the germline V gene are SGDLS and YYNGEE. Trimming cost V 4 bases and J 4 bases; bases outside gene matches: 14. CDR3 protein: CASSPGAGGTSGAYEQYF. The CDR3 DNA reads as TGTGCCAGCAGCCCCGGCGCAGGGGGGACTAGCGGGGCTTACGAGCAGTACTTC.

This clone has just one count. The genes are TRBV2 and TRBJ1-1; D call uncertain. The CDR3 is 15 amino acids. The V gene's germline CDR1 is SNHLY and CDR2 FYNNEI. Trimming cost V 6 bases and J 3 bases, with 17 bases left between them. The CDR3 nucleotides are TGTGCCAGCAGCCCCTGGATGGGCCGCGACACTGAAGCTTTCTTT. Its protein is CASSPWMGRDTEAFF.

The rearrangement links TRBV10-3 to TRBJ1-5; TRBD1 matches at 9 bases. This CDR3 contains 15 residues. V dropped 2 bases and J dropped 6; count of bases not matched to a gene: 5. Per germline, CDR1 ENHRY and CDR2 SYGVKD. The CDR3 reads CAISERTGAGQPQHF. CDR3 nucleotide sequence: TGTGCCATCAGTGAGAGGACAGGGGCGGGTCAGCCCCAGCATTTT.

The chain carries TRBV7-2 and TRBJ2-7; TRBD1 agrees at 11 bases. CDR1 is SGHTA, CDR2 FQGNSA, per germline. Trimming removed 4 bases from V and 4 bases from J; junction bases left unmatched: 6. This CDR3 has 15 amino acids. As DNA, the CDR3 is TGTGCCAGCAGCTCCCAGGGGACAGGGGGGTACGAGCAGTACTTC. It yields the protein CASSSQGTGGYEQYF. Full variable domain (rest looked up from reference TRBV7-2 and TRBJ2-7): GAGVSQSPSNKVTEKGKDVELRCDPISGHTALYWYRQSLGQGLEFLIYFQGNSAPDKSGLPSDRFSAERTGGSVSTLTIQRTQQEDSAVYLCASSSQGTGGYEQYFGPGTRLTVT.